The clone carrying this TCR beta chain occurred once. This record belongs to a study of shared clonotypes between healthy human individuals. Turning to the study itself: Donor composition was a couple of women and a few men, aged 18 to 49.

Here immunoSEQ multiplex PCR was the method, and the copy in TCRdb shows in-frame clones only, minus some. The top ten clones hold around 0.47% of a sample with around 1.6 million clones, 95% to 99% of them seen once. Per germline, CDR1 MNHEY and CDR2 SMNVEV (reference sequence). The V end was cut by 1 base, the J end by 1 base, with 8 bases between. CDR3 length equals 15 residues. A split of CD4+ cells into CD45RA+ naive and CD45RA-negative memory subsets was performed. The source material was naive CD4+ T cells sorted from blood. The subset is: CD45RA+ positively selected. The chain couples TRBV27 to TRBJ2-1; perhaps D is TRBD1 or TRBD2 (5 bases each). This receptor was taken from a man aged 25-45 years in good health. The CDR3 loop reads CASSLLGVSYNEQFF. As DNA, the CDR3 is TGTGCCAGCAGTTTATTGGGGGTGTCCTACAATGAGCAGTTCTTC.